This paragraph covers one T cell receptor (beta chain) sequence. The entry originates in a study of multiple sclerosis patients with progressive multifocal leukoencephalopathy. Between the trimmed V and J ends, which lost 7 bases and 7 bases, there was a span of 8 bases. Germline loops: CDR1 LNHDA, CDR2 SQIVND (reference sequence). This CDR3 region has 12 residues. The time point is: time of PML onset. This was a survey-level run. Profiled with immunoSEQ multiplex PCR; TCRdb holds only in-frame clones, not every one. The sample includes more than 30,000 clones, roughly 86% of them seen just once. The sequence was collected from a woman aged 40 to 55 with progressive multifocal leukoencephalopathy. Sequencing used PBMCs, obtained from a patient treated with natalizumab. The chain uses TRBV19 and TRBJ1-6; D is uncertain. The CDR3 here is CASTHKNSPLHF. For the CDR3, the DNA is TGTGCCAGTACCCACAAAAATTCACCCCTCCACTTT.